Below are 19 T cell receptor beta chains sequenced from a single sample in a study of high-grade serous ovarian cancer treatment subgroups. Tumor samples were taken before definitive surgery or chemotherapy. Only in-frame clones appear in the TCRdb table, and some are missing; sequencing was by immunoSEQ multiplex PCR. The data show roughly 1,300 clones, around 63% seen once. Specimen: tumor tissue. All receptors come from a human donor with high-grade serous ovarian cancer.

J is TRBJ2-7 and V is TRBV7-3; D perhaps matches TRBD2 (5 bases). Germline V gives CDR1 SGHTA, CDR2 FQGTGA. This CDR3 region has 13 residues. The CDR3 protein is CASGRASGHEQYF. The CDR3 DNA reads as TGTGCTTCGGGTCGGGCGAGCGGACACGAGCAGTACTTC.

On this clone: One base away lies a much larger clone, so this may be a sequencing read error. Likely a read error: the CDR3 ends without its conserved phenylalanine or tryptophan. This rearrangement joins TRBV27 to TRBJ1-2, with 7 bases aligning to TRBD1. The germline CDR1 and CDR2 sequences are MNHEY and SMNVEV (reference sequence). V shed 3 bases, J shed 1 base, and the junction held 5 bases outside the gene matches. CDR3 size: 15 residues. The CDR3 DNA reads as TGTGCCAGCAGTTTTCTCCGGGACAGTAACTATGGCTACACCCTC. This encodes CASSFLRDSNYGYTL.

The chain employs TRBV27 and TRBJ1-2; D possibly corresponds to TRBD1 (5 bases). The CDR3 has 16 amino acids. Trimming removed 4 bases from V and 8 bases from J, with 23 bases in between. Germline V gene sequence: CDR1 MNHEY, CDR2 SMNVEV (reference sequence). The CDR3 is CASSSHPGLQLGGYTF. In DNA, the CDR3 is TGTGCCAGCAGTTCCCACCCGGGACTTCAACTGGGGGGCTACACCTTC.

This chain joins TRBV19 and TRBJ1-1; D perhaps matches TRBD1 (5 bases). The CDR3 has 11 amino acids. V lost 9 bases, J lost 5 bases, and 10 bases lay in between. Germline-derived CDR1 and CDR2 are LNHDA and SQIVND (reference sequence). CDR3 bases: TGTGCCAGCCGAGAGGGGACTGAAGCTTTCTTT. Encoded protein: CASREGTEAFF.

This chain uses TRBV6-5 with TRBJ1-1, with 7 bases fitting TRBD1. CDR3 length equals 14 residues. CDR1 MNHEY and CDR2 SVGAGI come from the germline V gene. Germline trimming cut 6 bases from V and 2 bases from J; bases unmatched to any gene: 6. CDR3 sequence reads: CASSYRGSNTEAFF. CDR3 bases: TGTGCCAGCAGCTACAGGGGTTCAAACACTGAAGCTTTCTTT.

The V and J genes are TRBV19 and TRBJ2-3; 9 bases line up with TRBD2. The length of the CDR3 is 14 residues. Germline V gene data show CDR1 as LNHDA and CDR2 as SQIVND (reference sequence). V trimming: 10 bases; J trimming: 1 base; junction bases outside the gene matches: 6. CDR3 residues: CATRPSGGTDTQYF. In DNA, the CDR3 is TGTGCCACCCGTCCTAGCGGGGGCACAGATACGCAGTATTTT.

This chain joins TRBV29-1 and TRBJ2-3, with TRBD1 matching over 7 bases. V shed 5 bases, J shed 7 bases, and the junction held 3 bases outside the gene matches. CDR1 and CDR2 (germline): SQVTM, ANQGSEA. This CDR3 region has 11 residues. The CDR3 loop is CSVLQGHTQYF. CDR3 DNA sequence: TGCAGCGTTTTACAGGGGCATACGCAGTATTTT.

This clone was picked up a small number of times. This chain connects TRBV5-6 to TRBJ1-2; tentative D call: TRBD1 (5 bases). The CDR3 is 13 amino acids. Trimming took off 3 bases at V and 3 bases at J, with 9 bases between the two ends. CDR1 and CDR2 from the germline V gene are SGHDT and YYEEEE. The CDR3 sequence: CASSSTDYYGYTF. CDR3 sequence (DNA): TGTGCCAGCAGCTCGACAGACTACTATGGCTACACCTTC. Full variable domain (outside the CDR3, taken from reference TRBV5-6 and TRBJ1-2): DAGVTQSPTHLIKTRGQQVTLRCSPKSGHDTVSWYQQALGQGPQFIFQYYEEEERQRGNFPDRFSGHQFPNYSSELNVNALLLGDSALYLCASSSTDYYGYTFGSGTRLTVV.

The genes are TRBV5-5 and TRBJ2-3; no clear D gene. V was trimmed by 5 bases and J by 4 bases, leaving 14 bases between them. CDR1 is SGHKS, CDR2 YYEKEE, per germline (reference sequence). The CDR3 has 14 residues. CDR3 loop: CASRSPWQADTQYF. Here the CDR3 DNA reads TGTGCCAGCAGGTCCCCCTGGCAGGCAGATACGCAGTATTTT.

The chain couples TRBV11-2 to TRBJ2-7; 8 bases are shared with TRBD2. Germline lookup yields CDR1 SGHAT and CDR2 FQNNGV. J was trimmed by 0 bases and V by 6 bases; bases with no gene match: 4. There are 14 residues in the CDR3. DNA of the CDR3: TGTGCCAGCAGTTCCACTAGCGGCTCCTACGAGCAGTACTTC. The encoded protein is CASSSTSGSYEQYF.

The rearrangement uses TRBV12-5 and TRBJ2-1; perhaps TRBD2 as D (5 bases). Germline loops: CDR1 LGHNT, CDR2 FRNRAP. The CDR3 runs to 13 residues. Trimming left V 7 bases short and J 4 bases short, with 11 bases between. This CDR3 reads CASALDSYNEQFF. The DNA for the CDR3 is TGTGCTAGTGCCCTGGACTCTTACAATGAGCAGTTCTTC.

This clone was seen a handful of times. The chain links TRBV6-6 to TRBJ1-4; D remains unclear. V lost 5 bases to trimming and J lost 8 bases, with 9 bases between them. Germline values: CDR1 MNHNY, CDR2 SVGAGI (reference sequence). The CDR3 sequence is 12 residues long. The CDR3, as DNA: TGTGCCAGCAGTCACGCAGCCGAAAAACTGTTTTTT. It is translated as CASSHAAEKLFF.

The chain employs TRBV29-1 and TRBJ1-1; D is uncertain. This CDR3 has 15 residues. CDR1 is SQVTM, CDR2 ANQGSEA, per germline. CDR3 in amino acids: CSGTAPKMMNTEAFF. The CDR3 DNA sequence: TGCAGTGGAACAGCTCCGAAGATGATGAACACTGAAGCTTTCTTT.

Notes on this clone: The junction and the germline gene differ at one end; a read error may be behind it. This rearrangement joins TRBV7-7 to TRBJ2-7, with D hard to call. From germline, CDR1 is SSHAT and CDR2 FNYEAQ (reference sequence). This CDR3 contains 13 residues. CDR3 residues: CASSPGLSYEQYF. CDR3 nucleotides: TGTGCTAGCAGCCCCGGTTTAAGCTACGAGCAGTACTTC.

The V gene is TRBV7-2, the J gene TRBJ2-1; 10 bases match TRBD1. The CDR3 has 15 residues. The junction had 5 bases not matched to a gene; V was cut back by 3 bases and J by 6 bases. The germline V gene encodes CDR1 SGHTA and CDR2 FQGNSA. The CDR3 DNA follows: TGTGCCAGCAGCTTCAGACAGGGGGCGCCCAATGAGCAGTTCTTC. Amino acids: CASSFRQGAPNEQFF. Full variable domain (outside the CDR3, taken from reference TRBV7-2 and TRBJ2-1): GAGVSQSPSNKVTEKGKDVELRCDPISGHTALYWYRQSLGQGLEFLIYFQGNSAPDKSGLPSDRFSAERTGGSVSTLTIQRTQQEDSAVYLCASSFRQGAPNEQFFGPGTRLTVL.

This clone is categorized as large (0.1 to 1%). This chain uses TRBV7-3 with TRBJ2-3; D is unresolved. This CDR3 has 14 amino acids. Per germline, CDR1 SGHTA and CDR2 FQGTGA. V lost 2 bases and J 0 bases, leaving 6 bases between the germline ends. CDR3 region: CASSLVSSTDTQYF. DNA of the CDR3: TGTGCCAGCAGCTTAGTATCTAGCACAGATACGCAGTATTTT.

The chain employs TRBV18 and TRBJ1-1, with D unresolved. The CDR3 extends over 13 amino acids. Trimming left V 7 bases short and J 0 bases short, with 9 bases between. Germline CDR1 is KGHSH and CDR2 is LQKENI. In nucleotides, the CDR3 is TGTGCCAGCTTACCGACATTGAACACTGAAGCTTTCTTT. It codes for CASLPTLNTEAFF.

This clone is labeled large. This rearrangement joins TRBV5-1 to TRBJ1-3; the D is unclear. Germline assignment: CDR1 SGHRS and CDR2 YFSETQ. Trimming took 0 bases from V and 4 from J, leaving 14 bases between them. This CDR3 is built from 16 residues. CDR3 protein: CASSLDSWWKGNTIYF. The CDR3 DNA is TGCGCCAGCAGCTTGGACAGTTGGTGGAAAGGAAACACCATATATTTT.

CDR3 loop: CASSSTGAPIQPQHF. The CDR3 DNA follows: TGTGCCAGCAGTTCCACAGGGGCCCCTATTCAGCCCCAGCATTTT. The J gene is TRBJ1-5, the V gene TRBV6-6; 7 positions match TRBD1. Germline V gene lookup returns CDR1 MNHNY and CDR2 SVGAGI (reference sequence). This CDR3 contains 15 residues. With V trimmed by 4 bases and J by 6 bases, 9 bases remained unmatched.